These 16 T cell receptor beta chains came from one sample sequenced in a study of human T cells and chemical hapten exposure. TCRdb processed the RACE reads anew with MiXCR; each CDR3 protein has one entry. The data contain some 400,000 distinct CDR3 sequences, roughly 4.6% of them singletons. Time point reported: pre-sensitization, week 0. Specified treatment: therapeutic diphenylcyclopropenone sensitization with weekly scalp DPC. This specimen consisted of whole blood, obtained in connection with sensitization to the hapten diphenylcyclopropenone (DPC). These TCRs come from a woman aged 45 to 65 with alopecia areata. Some clones in this sample may be carry-over from other donors' samples.

This clonotype has a count of ten or more. CDR3 sequence reads: CASSFPSAGTTTGELFF. The CDR3 DNA follows: TGTGCCAGCAGCTTCCCCTCAGCGGGTACTACCACCGGGGAGCTGTTTTTT. The chain employs TRBV7-2 and TRBJ2-2, with D perhaps TRBD2 (6 bases). The CDR3 runs to 17 residues. Trimming took 3 bases from V and 4 from J, leaving 18 bases between them. Germline V lookup: CDR1 SGHTA, CDR2 FQGNSA.

In its sample, this clonotype was seen a few times. The CDR3 bases are TGCGCCAGCAGCCAAGATTCTGGAGGGCCGGGTGCAGATACGCAGTATTTT. Its protein is CASSQDSGGPGADTQYF. The chain combines TRBV4-3 with TRBJ2-3; perhaps TRBD2 as D (6 bases). V was cut by 0 bases and J by 4 bases, with 17 bases left in between. The germline V gene encodes CDR1 LGHNA and CDR2 YSLEER. There are 17 residues in the CDR3.

This clonotype has at least ten counts. J is TRBJ2-1 and V is TRBV5-1, with 9 bases identical to TRBD1. Germline CDR1 and CDR2: SGHRS and YFSETQ. There are 18 residues in the CDR3. V gave up 4 bases and J gave up 5 bases; unmatched junction bases: 16. Here the CDR3 DNA reads TGCGCCAGCAGCCCTTCCTCCCTAGGACAGGGGACCAACAATGAGCAGTTCTTC. Its protein is CASSPSSLGQGTNNEQFF. The variable domain in full, completed from reference TRBV5-1 and TRBJ2-1, reads KAGVTQTPRYLIKTRGQQVTLSCSPISGHRSVSWYQQTPGQGLQFLFEYFSETQRNKGNFPGRFSGRQFSNSRSEMNVSTLELGDSALYLCASSPSSLGQGTNNEQFFGPGTRLTVL.

The CDR3 sequence is CASSVGTPNTGELFF. CDR3 in DNA: TGTGCCAGCTCAGTCGGGACACCGAACACCGGGGAGCTGTTTTTT. V is TRBV18 and J is TRBJ2-2; TRBD1 is a possible D gene (6 bases). Trimming shortened V by 5 bases and J by 0 bases, and 10 bases separated the two germline ends. Germline V gene sequence: CDR1 KGHSH, CDR2 LQKENI. The CDR3 length is 15 residues. Based on the CDR3 plus reference TRBV18 and TRBJ2-2, the full variable domain is NAGVMQNPRHLVRRRGQEARLRCSPMKGHSHVYWYRQLPEEGLKFMVYLQKENIIDESGMPKERFSAEFPKEGPSILRIQQVVRGDSAAYFCASSVGTPNTGELFFGEGSRLTVL.

The J gene is TRBJ2-2, the V gene TRBV10-3; TRBD1 or TRBD2 may be the D gene (5 bases each). Trimming cost V 4 bases and J 9 bases, with 15 bases left between them. The germline V gene encodes CDR1 ENHRY and CDR2 SYGVKD. CDR3 length: 14 amino acids. DNA of the CDR3: TGTGCCATCAGTGCACCGGCTGGGGGTAGGGAGCTGTTTTTT. Amino acids: CAISAPAGGRELFF.

The V gene is TRBV3-1, the J gene TRBJ2-7; 9 bases are shared with TRBD2. The CDR3 has 15 amino acids. The trim removed 8 bases at V and 6 bases at J, leaving 14 bases unmatched. CDR1 and CDR2 from the germline V gene are LGHDT and YNNKEL (reference sequence). CDR3 bases: TGTGCCAGCGCCATGCCCCAAGCGGGGGGTTTCGAGCAGTACTTC. Amino acid sequence: CASAMPQAGGFEQYF.

The gene calls are TRBV29-1 and TRBJ1-1; no firm D call. The germline V gene encodes CDR1 SQVTM and CDR2 ANQGSEA. Deletions cut 4 bases from V and 4 bases from J, with 4 bases between. The length of the CDR3 is 10 residues. The CDR3 coding sequence is TGCAGCGTTGCGGGCACTGAAGCTTTCTTT. It encodes CSVAGTEAFF.

The chain couples TRBV29-1 to TRBJ2-1; D remains ambiguous. Trimming left V 8 bases short and J 4 bases short, with 12 bases between. The CDR3 runs to 12 residues. The germline CDR1 and CDR2 sequences are SQVTM and ANQGSEA. In nucleotides, the CDR3 is TGCAGCACCTACACGGAGTACAATGAGCAGTTCTTC. This gives the protein CSTYTEYNEQFF.

V and J are TRBV20-1 and TRBJ2-1; 16 nucleotides line up with TRBD2. Per germline, CDR1 DFQATT and CDR2 SNEGSKA (reference sequence). With V trimmed by 0 bases and J by 9 bases, 8 bases remained unmatched. The CDR3 totals 17 residues. The CDR3 protein is CSARDLGTSGRAPEQFF. CDR3 coding DNA: TGCAGTGCTAGAGATCTAGGGACTAGCGGGAGGGCCCCTGAGCAGTTCTTC.

This clonotype appeared many times. The genes are TRBV2 and TRBJ2-1, with 9 positions matching TRBD1. The CDR3 is 14 amino acids. Germline values: CDR1 SNHLY, CDR2 FYNNEI. The trim removed 6 bases at V and 8 bases at J, leaving 8 bases unmatched. The CDR3 spells CASRNTGGRYEQFF. DNA of the CDR3: TGTGCCAGCAGAAACACAGGGGGCAGGTATGAGCAGTTCTTC.

This clonotype was picked up a small number of times. The chain employs TRBV7-8 and TRBJ1-1; D remains ambiguous. V was shortened by 5 bases and J by 1 base, with 14 bases between the two germline ends. Germline assignment: CDR1 SGHVS and CDR2 FQNEAQ. CDR3 size: 15 residues. As DNA, the CDR3 is TGTGCCAGCAGCCCCAGAGATCACGGGAACACTGAAGCTTTCTTT. Translation: CASSPRDHGNTEAFF. The full variable domain, its missing parts supplied by reference TRBV7-8 and TRBJ1-1, is GAGVSQSPRYKVAKRGQDVALRCDPISGHVSLFWYQQALGQGPEFLTYFQNEAQLDKSGLPSDRFFAERPEGSVSTLKIQRTQQEDSAVYLCASSPRDHGNTEAFFGQGTRLTVV.

This clonotype was detected a few times. The rearrangement links TRBV20-1 to TRBJ1-6; D gene ambiguous. Germline CDR1 and CDR2: DFQATT and SNEGSKA (reference sequence). The CDR3 totals 13 residues. V gave up 3 bases and J gave up 7 bases, with 10 bases separating them. Here the CDR3 reads CSASRAENSPLHF. The CDR3 DNA sequence: TGCAGTGCTAGTAGGGCCGAGAATTCACCCCTCCACTTT.

This rearrangement joins TRBV6-2 or TRBV6-3 to TRBJ1-4; no clear D. The CDR3 length is 22 residues. Trimming cost V 2 bases and J 0 bases, with 28 bases left between them. Germline assignment: CDR1 MNHEY and CDR2 SVGEGT. The CDR3: CASSYESPNAQATRSTNEKLFF. The CDR3, as DNA: TGTGCCAGCAGTTACGAGAGCCCTAATGCCCAAGCCACGCGTTCAACTAATGAAAAACTGTTTTTT.

This clonotype was counted a few times. The chain joins TRBV29-1 to TRBJ2-3; D uncertain. The V gene lost 3 bases and the J gene lost 2 bases, with 9 bases spanning the gap. The CDR3 has 13 residues. Germline CDR1 reads SQVTM; CDR2 reads ANQGSEA. The CDR3 is CSVDRIDTDTQYF. The CDR3 DNA sequence: TGCAGCGTTGACAGGATCGACACAGATACGCAGTATTTT.

This clonotype was counted at least ten times. V and J are TRBV11-1 and TRBJ2-1; tentatively, D is TRBD2 (7 bases). CDR1 SGHAT and CDR2 FQDESV come from the germline V gene (reference sequence). The CDR3 consists of 15 residues. V lost 5 bases to trimming and J lost 7 bases, with 18 bases between them. For the CDR3, the DNA is TGTGCCAGCAGCCCCGAGGGGGGGCCGTGGAATGAGCAGTTCTTC. Translating it yields CASSPEGGPWNEQFF. Full variable domain (outside the CDR3, taken from reference TRBV11-1 and TRBJ2-1): EAEVAQSPRYKITEKSQAVAFWCDPISGHATLYWYRQILGQGPELLVQFQDESVVDDSQLPKDRFSAERLKGVDSTLKIQPAELGDSAMYLCASSPEGGPWNEQFFGPGTRLTVL.

In its sample, this clonotype was seen a few times. CDR3 nucleotide sequence: TGCAGTGCTAGTTGGACGGAAAGGACTGAAGCTTTCTTT. As protein: CSASWTERTEAFF. The chain joins TRBV20-1 to TRBJ1-1, with D unclear. This CDR3 is built from 13 residues. Trimming took off 3 bases at V and 5 bases at J, with 13 bases between the two ends. The germline CDR1 and CDR2 sequences are DFQATT and SNEGSKA (reference sequence).